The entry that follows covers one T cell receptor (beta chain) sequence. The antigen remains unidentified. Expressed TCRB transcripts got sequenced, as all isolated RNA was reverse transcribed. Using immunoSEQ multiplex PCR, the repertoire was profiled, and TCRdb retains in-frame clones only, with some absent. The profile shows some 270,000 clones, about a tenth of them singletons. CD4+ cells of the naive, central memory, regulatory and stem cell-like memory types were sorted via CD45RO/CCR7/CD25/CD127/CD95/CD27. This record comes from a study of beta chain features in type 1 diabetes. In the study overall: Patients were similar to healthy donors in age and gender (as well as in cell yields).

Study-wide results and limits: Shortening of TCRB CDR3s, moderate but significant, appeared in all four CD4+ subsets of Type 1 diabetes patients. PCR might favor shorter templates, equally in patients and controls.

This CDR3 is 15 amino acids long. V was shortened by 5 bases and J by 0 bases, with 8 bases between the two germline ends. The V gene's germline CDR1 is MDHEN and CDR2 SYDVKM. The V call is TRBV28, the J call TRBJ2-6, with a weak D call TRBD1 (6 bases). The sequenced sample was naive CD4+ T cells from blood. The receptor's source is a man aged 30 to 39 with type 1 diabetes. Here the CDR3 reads CASSIRGSGANVLTF. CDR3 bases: TGTGCCAGCAGTATCAGGGGCTCTGGGGCCAACGTCCTGACTTTC.